What follows describes a single T cell receptor beta chain. Only one count was recorded for this clone. There is no known antigen for this receptor. Per-base qualities were not stored, and no clone one base away is much larger. These data belong to a study of siplizumab effects on memory and regulatory T cells (dated by TCRdb to about 2019). Broadly, across the study: The study looked at the effect of siplizumab, an anti-CD2 antibody, on alloreactive T-cell subsets in allogeneic mixed lymphocyte reactions made from human PBMCs. Beyond this particular receptor, the publication reports: In reactions with siplizumab, an average of about 69% of mappable alloreactive CD4+ clones were Treg-derived, compared with 25% to 30% in control reactions. About 80-96% of proliferating CD4+ or CD8+ clones could not be given a naive or memory phenotype. The suppressive function of proliferating Tregs from siplizumab cultures was not functionally confirmed. Because sequences at frequencies below about 10^-5 were poorly captured, only a minor fraction of alloreactive clones could be mapped back to unstimulated subsets. The cumulative frequency of alloreactive sequences traceable to unstimulated CD4+ memory T cells was significantly reduced by siplizumab. Unstimulated naive T cells appeared to be more diverse than memory T cells, and naive cells seemed to make a substantial contribution to the alloresponse.

From cysteine to phenylalanine, the CDR3 is 14 amino acids long. The retained sequence is limited to the CDR3, 42 bases, with the frame set at the first base. Cut back by 6 bases and 4 bases, the V and J ends lie 15 bases apart. Per the germline V gene, SGHAT is the CDR1 and FQNNGV is the CDR2. Library creation used the immunoSEQ multiplex PCR assay. Roughly 10^5 TCR templates per sample were assayed on the deep sequencing platform. Genomic DNA extracted from sorted T cells was used for TCRbeta CDR3 sequencing. Per the original workflow: The R programming language was used for clonal analysis of TCRbeta CDR3 data. Alloreactive CD4+ and CD8+ clones were defined by comparing unstimulated samples with post-reaction CFSE-low samples. Regulatory or non-regulatory origin of alloreactive CD4+ clones was assigned by matching sequences to the sorted unstimulated Treg and non-Treg repertoires. Sourced from immuneACCESS, this table was stored by TCRdb with only in-frame sequences that have V and J called. A share of the clones is absent; for the studies checked, an unresolved V gene accounts for under half, and the remainder has no known explanation. Clonal size and the V and J genes are those of that table, whereas D and trimming came from the DNA. The sample data list around 77,000 clones, and more than 80% of these were observed just once. The ten largest clones take up over 25% of the sample.

Sorted unstimulated T cells, along with proliferating T cells recovered from mixed lymphocyte reactions, underwent TCRbeta CDR3 sequencing. Fresh whole blood from fewer than twelve HLA-typed healthy donors was used to isolate PBMCs. The TCR was taken from a human donor in good health. The sequenced material came from CD8+ T cells sorted from blood. The rearranged chain carries TRBV11-2 and TRBJ2-5; the D gene is perhaps TRBD1, from 6 matching bases. The CDR3 region has the sequence CASRPTGNLETQYF. The bases are TGTGCCAGCAGGCCGACAGGCAATCTAGAGACCCAGTACTTC.